This T cell receptor beta chain appears in the sequencing data of a study of blood T cell repertoires in COVID-19. Only in-frame clones appear in the TCRdb table, and some are missing; sequencing was by immunoSEQ multiplex PCR. The sample carries over 90,000 clones, over 75% recorded once. This CDR3 comprises 15 residues. The ends were cut back, 1 base at V and 7 bases at J, with 13 bases in the middle. Per the germline V gene, CDR1 is SEHNR and CDR2 is FQNEAQ (reference sequence). The sequence was collected from a human donor in a cohort sampled during active COVID-19. The sample consisted of peripheral blood. This chain joins TRBV7-9 and TRBJ1-4, with unresolved D. The CDR3 DNA sequence: TGTGCCAGCAGCTTAGGGGCTCAAGGAGGTGAAAAACTGTTTTTT. It specifies CASSLGAQGGEKLFF.